Presented here are 24 T cell receptor beta chains from one specimen sequenced in a study of blood T cell repertoires in COVID-19. Repertoires were generated with immunoSEQ multiplex PCR, while TCRdb's copy carries only in-frame clones and drops some. This sample has roughly 99,000 clones, with approximately 79% found just once. Sequencing was done on a sample of peripheral blood. The source is a woman older than 75 with active or convalescent COVID-19.

Of note for this clone: At one of its ends the junction is not consistent with the germline gene, which may arise from a read error. As DNA, the CDR3 is TGTGCCAGCAGTTTCTTGACTAGCGGGAGCCGCGAGCAGTACTTC. Its protein is CASSFLTSGSREQYF. V gene TRBV5-1 combines with J gene TRBJ2-7, with 12 bases identical to TRBD2. CDR1 and CDR2 (germline): SGHRS, YFSETQ. This CDR3 contains 15 residues.

This chain links TRBV6-6 with TRBJ2-3; 8 bases agree with TRBD2. This CDR3 spans 15 amino acids. V was pared by 6 bases and J by 1 base, with 6 bases of the junction left unmatched. Germline CDR1 reads MNHNY; CDR2 reads SVGAGI (reference sequence). The CDR3 nucleotides are TGTGCCAGCAGGCCCCGGGGGGGGCGCACAGATACGCAGTATTTT. This encodes CASRPRGGRTDTQYF.

This clone has a handful of counts. The J gene is TRBJ1-1, the V gene TRBV14; 7 nucleotides agree with TRBD1. With 4 bases clipped from V and 1 base from J, the junction kept 3 bases outside the gene matches. Per the germline V gene, CDR1 is SGHDN and CDR2 is FVKESK. The CDR3 is 14 residues long. CDR3 sequence reads: CASSPNRGNTEAFF. DNA of the CDR3: TGTGCCAGCAGCCCTAACAGGGGGAACACTGAAGCTTTCTTT.

With respect to this clone: An end of the junction differs from the germline gene, which may be a read error. The J gene is TRBJ2-7, the V gene TRBV5-1, with D possibly being TRBD1 (5 bases). Germline CDR1 SGHRS, CDR2 YFSETQ. The CDR3 has 13 amino acids. CDR3 coding DNA: TGTGCCAGCAGCTCCGGGCCCCAGGGCGAGCAGTACTTC. Its protein product is CASSSGPQGEQYF.

The gene calls are TRBV28 and TRBJ2-1; no firm D call. The V end was cut by 6 bases, the J end by 4 bases, with 7 bases between. The CDR3 loop spans 12 amino acids. Germline V gene lookup returns CDR1 MDHEN and CDR2 SYDVKM. CDR3: CASSSQYNEQFF. CDR3 sequence (DNA): TGTGCCAGCAGCAGTCAATACAATGAGCAGTTCTTC.

The chain is built from TRBV11-3 and TRBJ2-1, with 8 bases fitting TRBD1. Germline assignment: CDR1 SGHNT and CDR2 YENEEA. V lost 5 bases and J lost 5; bases outside the gene matches: 8. CDR3 size: 15 residues. In DNA form, the CDR3 reads TGTGCCAGCAGCCAAGCACAGGGGGACAACAATGAGCAGTTCTTC. Translation gives CASSQAQGDNNEQFF. The full variable domain, rest sourced from reference TRBV11-3 and TRBJ2-1, is EAGVVQSPRYKIIEKKQPVAFWCNPISGHNTLYWYLQNLGQGPELLIRYENEEAVDDSQLPKDRFSAERLKGVDSTLKIQPAELGDSAVYLCASSQAQGDNNEQFFGPGTRLTVL.

This chain connects TRBV19 to TRBJ2-7; 7 bases map to TRBD2. The CDR3 sequence is 19 residues long. The J segment lost 1 base and the V segment lost 5 bases, leaving 20 bases of the junction unmatched. Germline V CDR1 and CDR2: LNHDA, SQIVND (reference sequence). In DNA form, the CDR3 reads TGTGCCAGTAGTCCTTCCCCCCCATCCGGGGCGGGGGTGTCCTACGAGCAGTACTTC. As protein: CASSPSPPSGAGVSYEQYF.

The CDR3 reads CASSLDGTGGDGQHF. CDR3 nucleotide sequence: TGTGCCAGCAGCTTAGATGGAACAGGGGGGGATGGCCAGCATTTT. This chain uses TRBV11-2 with TRBJ1-5; 8 bases map to TRBD1. The CDR3 is 15 amino acids. The germline V gene has CDR1 SGHAT and CDR2 FQNNGV. V lost 0 bases, J lost 12 bases, and 10 bases stayed unmatched.

The CDR3 coding sequence is TGTGCCAGCAGTTTACCGACAGGGGGCAATCAGCCCCAGCATTTT. This gives the protein CASSLPTGGNQPQHF. The chain is built from TRBV28 and TRBJ1-5, with TRBD1 matching over 8 bases. The CDR3 totals 15 residues. The V and J ends lost 2 bases and 2 bases, in that order; junction bases with no gene match: 2. Germline V CDR1 and CDR2: MDHEN, SYDVKM.

This clone has a handful of counts. The chain carries TRBV11-2 and TRBJ1-3; no clear D. With 1 base removed from V and 0 bases from J, the gap between germline ends came to 7 bases. The CDR3 is 15 residues long. Per the germline V gene, CDR1 is SGHAT and CDR2 is FQNNGV. The CDR3, as DNA: TGTGCCAGCAGCTTAGCCGCTAGCTCTGGAAACACCATATATTTT. Translation: CASSLAASSGNTIYF.

V usage is TRBV20-1 and J usage is TRBJ1-2, with D possibly TRBD1 on 6 matching bases. The CDR3 loop spans 11 amino acids. Germline CDR1 reads DFQATT; CDR2 reads SNEGSKA (reference sequence). Trimming pared 5 bases from V and 5 bases from J, leaving 9 bases between. The chain's CDR3 is CSAYRDYGYTF. CDR3 DNA sequence: TGCAGTGCTTACAGGGATTATGGCTACACCTTC.

This CDR3 reads CASSRDSANTGELFF. In DNA, the CDR3 is TGTGCCAGCAGCCGGGACTCCGCGAACACCGGGGAGCTGTTTTTT. The chain combines TRBV7-9 with TRBJ2-2; D is possibly TRBD2 (6 bases). This CDR3 region has 15 residues. V was trimmed by 5 bases and J by 0 bases, leaving 10 bases between them. The germline CDR1 and CDR2 sequences are SEHNR and FQNEAQ (reference sequence). Variable domain in full (rest from reference TRBV7-9 and TRBJ2-2): DTGVSQNPRHKITKRGQNVTFRCDPISEHNRLYWYRQTLGQGPEFLTYFQNEAQLEKSRLLSDRFSAERPKGSFSTLEIQRTEQGDSAMYLCASSRDSANTGELFFGEGSRLTVL.

V usage is TRBV7-9 and J usage is TRBJ1-1; 7 bases fit TRBD1. J was trimmed by 1 base and V by 5 bases; bases with no gene match: 7. This CDR3 contains 15 residues. From germline, CDR1 is SEHNR and CDR2 FQNEAQ (reference sequence). The CDR3 loop is CASSQRQGTNTEAFF. CDR3 sequence (DNA): TGTGCCAGCAGCCAACGACAGGGTACGAACACTGAAGCTTTCTTT.

This chain links TRBV7-9 with TRBJ1-2; D may be TRBD1 (5 bases). Germline loops: CDR1 SEHNR, CDR2 FQNEAQ (reference sequence). Trimming removed 1 base at V and 4 bases at J, with 13 bases between. The CDR3 is made up of 15 amino acids. CDR3 in amino acids: CASSLVGTGGYGYTF. The CDR3 DNA is TGTGCCAGCAGCTTAGTCGGAACAGGCGGCTATGGCTACACCTTC.

V is TRBV2 and J is TRBJ2-7, with 11 bases aligning to TRBD2. The length of the CDR3 is 15 residues. The trim removed 5 bases at V and 6 bases at J, leaving 9 bases unmatched. Germline V CDR1 and CDR2: SNHLY, FYNNEI. Here the CDR3 reads CASSKLAGEESEQYF. CDR3 nucleotide sequence: TGTGCCAGCAGTAAACTAGCGGGAGAGGAAAGCGAGCAGTACTTC.

The chain employs TRBV4-3 and TRBJ2-1; perhaps TRBD2 as D (5 bases). The CDR3 covers 14 residues. V lost 7 bases and J 6 bases, leaving 16 bases between the germline ends. Germline lookup yields CDR1 LGHNA and CDR2 YSLEER. DNA for the CDR3: TGCGCCAGCACGATAGATCTAGCAACCAATGAGCAGTTCTTC. Translated, it gives CASTIDLATNEQFF.

This rearrangement joins TRBV10-3 to TRBJ2-3, with 14 bases aligning to TRBD2. The trim removed 5 bases at V and 3 bases at J, leaving 7 bases unmatched. Germline V gene lookup returns CDR1 ENHRY and CDR2 SYGVKD. This CDR3 spans 17 amino acids. The CDR3 sequence is CAISLTSGRANTDTQYF. DNA of the CDR3: TGTGCCATCAGTCTGACTAGCGGGAGGGCCAATACAGATACGCAGTATTTT.

A single count supports this clone. The chain has TRBV2 and TRBJ2-5; 9 bases line up with TRBD2. CDR1 and CDR2 (germline): SNHLY, FYNNEI. The CDR3 totals 14 residues. V lost 2 bases and J lost 3; bases outside the gene matches: 1. For the CDR3, the DNA is TGTGCCAGCAGTGAAAGGACTAGCGAAGAGACCCAGTACTTC. It encodes CASSERTSEETQYF.

The chain recombines TRBV11-3 with TRBJ2-5; 10 positions agree with TRBD1. CDR3 size: 14 residues. V trimming: 5 bases; J trimming: 5 bases; junction bases outside the gene matches: 5. Germline-derived CDR1 and CDR2 are SGHNT and YENEEA. The CDR3 sequence: CASSAGQGKETQYF. The CDR3 DNA reads as TGTGCCAGCAGCGCGGGACAGGGGAAGGAGACCCAGTACTTC.

This rearrangement joins TRBV5-6 to TRBJ2-1; 9 bases are a match to TRBD2. The CDR3 covers 18 residues. Germline loops: CDR1 SGHDT, CDR2 YYEEEE. Losses at the gene ends were 4 bases for V and 0 bases for J; bases not matched to a gene: 11. The CDR3 nucleotides read TGTGCCAGCAGCGTCTCCGGGACTAGCAGTAGCTCCTACAATGAGCAGTTCTTC. Its protein product is CASSVSGTSSSSYNEQFF.

The CDR3 sequence: CASSLGGRERANEQFF. The CDR3 DNA follows: TGTGCCAGCAGCTTAGGGGGGCGGGAGAGAGCCAATGAGCAGTTCTTC. The chain carries TRBV7-9 and TRBJ2-1; D perhaps matches TRBD2 (7 bases). The CDR3 has 16 residues. The germline V gene encodes CDR1 SEHNR and CDR2 FQNEAQ (reference sequence). Trimming shortened V by 1 base and J by 6 bases, and 16 bases separated the two germline ends.

The chain couples TRBV27 to TRBJ2-2; 10 bases match TRBD2. CDR1 is MNHEY, CDR2 SMNVEV, per germline (reference sequence). With 6 bases clipped from V and 4 bases from J, the junction kept 5 bases outside the gene matches. This CDR3 comprises 15 residues. This CDR3 reads CASSGGLATTGELFF. In nucleotides, the CDR3 is TGTGCCAGCAGCGGGGGACTAGCGACCACCGGGGAGCTGTTTTTT.

The CDR3 sequence is CASRGTGTTEAFF. The CDR3 DNA sequence: TGTGCCAGCAGGGGGACAGGGACCACTGAAGCTTTCTTT. The chain uses TRBV12-3 or TRBV12-4 and TRBJ1-1; TRBD1 aligns across 9 bases. V shed 6 bases, J shed 4 bases, and the junction held 3 bases outside the gene matches. The CDR3 covers 13 residues.

The rearrangement joins TRBV29-1 to TRBJ2-5; 7 bases map to TRBD1. Germline assignment: CDR1 SQVTM and CDR2 ANQGSEA. This CDR3 spans 16 amino acids. Trimming cost V 6 bases and J 2 bases; bases outside gene matches: 15. DNA of the CDR3: TGCAGCGTCCATGGTGTTAGGGGGCCCGGACAAGAGACCCAGTACTTC. This sequence encodes CSVHGVRGPGQETQYF.